The present entry profiles one T cell receptor (beta chain) with its context. The data were obtained in a study of OX40 agonist ivuxolimab in advanced cancers. Method: immunoSEQ multiplex PCR; TCRdb's copy keeps in-frame clones and lacks some. The sample has roughly 41,000 clones, around nine tenths seen once. This CDR3 is 15 amino acids long. CDR1 is SGHAT, CDR2 FQNNGV, per germline. V was pared by 1 base and J by 6 bases, with 13 bases between. This material consisted of CD4+ or CD8+ T cells sorted from blood, taken in a trial of the OX40 agonist ivuxolimab. The TCR comes from an adult with an advanced solid tumor such as melanoma, head and neck, liver or kidney cancer. The chain combines TRBV11-2 with TRBJ1-5, with D perhaps matching TRBD1 (6 bases). The CDR3 region has the DNA TGTGCCAGCAGCTTAGGAGAGGGGGGGGCTCAGCCCCAGCATTTT. Translation: CASSLGEGGAQPQHF.